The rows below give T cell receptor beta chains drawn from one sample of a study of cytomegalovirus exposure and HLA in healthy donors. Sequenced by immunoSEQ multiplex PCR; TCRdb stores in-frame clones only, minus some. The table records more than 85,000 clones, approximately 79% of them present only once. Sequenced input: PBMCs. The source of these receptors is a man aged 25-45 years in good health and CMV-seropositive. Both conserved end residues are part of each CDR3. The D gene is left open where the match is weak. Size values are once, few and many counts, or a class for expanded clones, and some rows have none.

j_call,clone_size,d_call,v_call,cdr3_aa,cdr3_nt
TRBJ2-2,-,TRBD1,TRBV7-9,CASSPLRQGAWTGELFF,TGTGCCAGCAGCCCGCTTAGACAGGGGGCCTGGACCGGGGAGCTGTTTTTT
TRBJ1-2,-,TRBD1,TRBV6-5,CASSYTRTGGGYGYTF,TGTGCCAGCAGTTACACGAGGACAGGGGGGGGTTATGGCTACACCTTC
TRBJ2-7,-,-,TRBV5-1,CASSPRRDEQYF,TGCGCCAGCAGCCCACGGCGGGACGAGCAGTACTTC
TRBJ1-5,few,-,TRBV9,CASSVDGAGQPQHF,TGTGCCAGCAGCGTAGACGGGGCGGGACAGCCCCAGCATTTT
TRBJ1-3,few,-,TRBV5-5,CASSLTTGNTIYF,TGTGCCAGCAGCCTAACCACTGGAAACACCATATATTTT
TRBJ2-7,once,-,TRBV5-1,CASSSQGEQYF,TGCGCCAGCAGCTCACAGGGAGAGCAGTACTTC
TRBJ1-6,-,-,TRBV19,CASSTTGQPTKYSPLHF,TGTGCCAGTAGTACCACCGGACAGCCAACTAAATATTCACCCCTCCACTTT
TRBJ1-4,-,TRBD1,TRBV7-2,CASSLGGTVVEKLFF,TGTGCCAGCAGCTTAGGCGGGACAGTAGTTGAAAAACTGTTTTTT
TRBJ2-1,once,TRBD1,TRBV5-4,CASSLGGTAYNEQFF,TGTGCCAGCAGCTTGGGAGGGACAGCCTACAATGAGCAGTTCTTC
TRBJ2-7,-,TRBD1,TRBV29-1,CSVVDRVFYEQYF,TGCAGCGTCGTTGACAGGGTATTCTACGAGCAGTACTTC
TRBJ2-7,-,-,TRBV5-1,CASSVPGSYEQYF,TGCGCCAGCAGCGTACCAGGGTCCTACGAGCAGTACTTC
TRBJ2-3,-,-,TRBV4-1,CASSPRGLSDTQYF,TGCGCCAGCAGCCCCAGAGGACTATCAGATACGCAGTATTTT
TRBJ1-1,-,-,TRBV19,CASSILSPGRAGTTEAFF,TGTGCCAGTAGTATTTTGTCGCCGGGCAGGGCAGGAACCACTGAAGCTTTCTTT
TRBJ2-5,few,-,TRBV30,CAWSGGVGVTKTQYF,TGTGCCTGGAGTGGGGGGGTAGGGGTTACGAAGACCCAGTACTTC
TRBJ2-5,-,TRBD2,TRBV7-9,CASSLGYSGGAQETQYF,TGTGCCAGCAGCCTGGGGTACAGCGGGGGGGCCCAAGAGACCCAGTACTTC
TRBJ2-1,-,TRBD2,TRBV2,CASARRGGLSYNEQFF,TGTGCCAGCGCGCGGCGGGGGGGCCTCTCCTACAATGAGCAGTTCTTC
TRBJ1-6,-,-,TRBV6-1,CASSEAGAVSPLHF,TGTGCCAGCAGTGAAGCAGGGGCGGTTTCACCCCTCCACTTT
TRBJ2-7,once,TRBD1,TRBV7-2,CASSLDAGTGAFVQYF,TGTGCCAGCAGCTTAGATGCGGGGACAGGGGCCTTCGTGCAGTACTTC
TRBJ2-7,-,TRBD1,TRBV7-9,CASSPGQGSSYEQYF,TGTGCCAGCAGCCCTGGACAGGGGAGCTCCTACGAGCAGTACTTC
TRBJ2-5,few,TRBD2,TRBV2,CASSPNPSGGETQYF,TGTGCCAGCAGTCCCAACCCCAGCGGGGGTGAGACCCAGTACTTC
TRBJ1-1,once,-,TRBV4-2,CASSQDRNWAVEAFF,TGTGCCAGCAGCCAAGATCGGAACTGGGCAGTTGAAGCTTTCTTT
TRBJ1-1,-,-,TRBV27,CASSLTGPNTEAFF,TGTGCCAGCAGCCTTACAGGGCCGAACACTGAAGCTTTCTTT
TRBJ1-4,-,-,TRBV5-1,CASSRGFGVTNEKLFF,TGCGCCAGCAGCCGGGGGTTCGGTGTTACTAATGAAAAACTGTTTTTT
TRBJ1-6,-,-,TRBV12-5,CASGFRLRFSSPLHF,TGTGCTAGTGGTTTTCGGTTACGGTTTAGTTCACCCCTCCACTTT
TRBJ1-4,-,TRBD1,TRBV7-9,CSSSSNDRGLFF,TGTTCCAGCAGCTCGAACGACAGGGGGCTGTTTTTT
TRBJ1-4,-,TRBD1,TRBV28,CASRPRTGLIEKLFF,TGTGCCAGCAGACCAAGGACAGGTTTAATTGAAAAACTGTTTTTT
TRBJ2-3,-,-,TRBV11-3,CASSLGGQTVTQYF,TGTGCCAGCAGCTTAGGTGGGCAGACCGTTACGCAGTATTTT
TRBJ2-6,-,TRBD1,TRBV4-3,CASSQGDRGSGANVLTF,TGCGCCAGCAGCCAGGGAGACAGGGGGTCTGGGGCCAACGTCCTGACTTTC
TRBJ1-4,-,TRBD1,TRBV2,CASSDWTGDEKLFF,TGTGCCAGCAGTGATTGGACAGGGGACGAAAAACTGTTTTTT
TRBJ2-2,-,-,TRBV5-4,CASSLAAGRNTGELFF,TGTGCCAGCAGCTTGGCTGCGGGGCGGAACACCGGGGAGCTGTTTTTT
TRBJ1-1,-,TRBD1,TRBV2,CASRFGQGTEAFF,TGTGCCAGCAGATTTGGACAGGGCACTGAAGCTTTCTTT
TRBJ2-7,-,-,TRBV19,CASSSRTSSYEQYF,TGTGCCAGTAGTTCAAGGACAAGCTCCTACGAGCAGTACTTC
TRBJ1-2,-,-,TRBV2,CASSVGGSANYGYTF,TGTGCCAGCAGTGTCGGGGGTTCGGCTAACTATGGCTACACCTTC